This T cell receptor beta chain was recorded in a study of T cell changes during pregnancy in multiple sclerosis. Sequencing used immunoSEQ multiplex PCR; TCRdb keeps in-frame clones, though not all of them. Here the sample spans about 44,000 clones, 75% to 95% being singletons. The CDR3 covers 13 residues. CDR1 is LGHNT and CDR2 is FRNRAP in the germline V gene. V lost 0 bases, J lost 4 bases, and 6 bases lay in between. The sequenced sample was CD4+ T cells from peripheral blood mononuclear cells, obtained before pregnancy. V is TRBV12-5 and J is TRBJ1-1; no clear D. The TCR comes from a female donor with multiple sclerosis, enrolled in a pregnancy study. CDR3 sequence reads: CASGLVLGTEAFF. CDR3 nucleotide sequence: TGTGCTAGTGGTTTGGTACTTGGCACTGAAGCTTTCTTT.